Below are 21 T cell receptor beta chains sequenced from a single sample in a study of somatic mutations in cytotoxic T cells in rheumatoid arthritis. The repertoire was sequenced with immunoSEQ multiplex PCR; TCRdb's copy has only in-frame clones and lacks some. Of about 18,000 clones in the sample, around four fifths are singletons; the top ten hold approximately 30%. The source material was CD8+ T cells sorted from blood. These receptors were collected from an adult with rheumatoid arthritis.

This clone was observed once. The chain joins TRBV6-1 to TRBJ1-3; 7 bases align to TRBD1. The germline CDR1 and CDR2 sequences are MNHNS and SASEGT. J was trimmed by 0 bases and V by 2 bases; bases with no gene match: 10. The CDR3 totals 18 residues. DNA for the CDR3: TGTGCCAGCAGTGAATTCCGGGACAGAAGACTCTCTGGAAACACCATATATTTT. It yields the protein CASSEFRDRRLSGNTIYF.

The V call is TRBV9, the J call TRBJ1-1, with D maybe TRBD1 (6 bases). The CDR3 consists of 16 residues. Germline V gene sequence: CDR1 SGDLS, CDR2 YYNGEE. Trimming pared 4 bases from V and 0 bases from J, leaving 16 bases between. CDR3 in amino acids: CASSPPSTGVNTEAFF. CDR3 sequence (DNA): TGTGCCAGCAGCCCCCCGTCGACAGGAGTGAACACTGAAGCTTTCTTT.

The table lists this clone with a few counts. The chain employs TRBV7-2 and TRBJ2-3; D perhaps matches TRBD1 (6 bases). Germline CDR1 SGHTA, CDR2 FQGNSA. The CDR3 consists of 16 residues. V lost 1 base and J lost 0, with 11 bases in between. As DNA, the CDR3 is TGTGCCAGCAGCTTAGAGTACAGGGCTAGCACAGATACGCAGTATTTT. Its protein product is CASSLEYRASTDTQYF.

This clone was observed a few times. This rearrangement joins TRBV2 to TRBJ2-7, with 12 bases fitting TRBD2. This CDR3 spans 15 amino acids. V lost 2 bases, J lost 2 bases, and 1 base stayed unmatched. Germline CDR1 is SNHLY and CDR2 is FYNNEI. DNA of the CDR3: TGTGCCAGCAGTGAACTAGCGGGAGGGCCCTACGAGCAGTACTTC. It codes for CASSELAGGPYEQYF.

The V gene is TRBV15, the J gene TRBJ1-3, with D unclear. Per the germline V gene, CDR1 is LNHNV and CDR2 is YYDKDF (reference sequence). This CDR3 has 13 amino acids. V lost 4 bases to trimming and J lost 8 bases, with 12 bases between them. The CDR3 here is CATSTGLRDTIYF. In nucleotides, the CDR3 is TGTGCCACCAGCACCGGACTAAGGGACACCATATATTTT.

The sample holds a few counts of this clone. J is TRBJ2-7 and V is TRBV6-1, with 7 bases aligning to TRBD2. The V segment lost 1 base and the J segment 5 bases; nucleotides outside the gene matches: 2. The CDR3 is 13 residues long. Germline loops: CDR1 MNHNS, CDR2 SASEGT. This CDR3 is CASSEGAGDEQYF. In DNA, the CDR3 is TGTGCCAGCAGTGAAGGGGCGGGGGACGAGCAGTACTTC.

The chain recombines TRBV5-5 with TRBJ1-3, with a tentative D call TRBD1 (6 bases). Trimming stripped 4 bases from V and 1 base from J, with 18 bases between. The germline V gene has CDR1 SGHKS and CDR2 YYEKEE (reference sequence). The CDR3 contains 17 residues. The CDR3 region is CASSQKAGVFSGNTIYF. The CDR3 DNA reads as TGTGCCAGCAGCCAGAAAGCAGGGGTGTTTTCTGGAAACACCATATATTTT.

The chain recombines TRBV4-1 with TRBJ2-1, with D tentatively TRBD1 (6 bases). V was shortened by 1 base and J by 13 bases, with 11 bases between the two germline ends. The CDR3 length is 12 residues. Germline CDR1 MGHRA, CDR2 YSYEKL. The CDR3 loop is CASSQGGRVQFF. As DNA, the CDR3 is TGCGCCAGCAGCCAAGGGGGGCGGGTTCAGTTCTTC.

The chain joins TRBV28 to TRBJ2-7, with 12 bases identical to TRBD2. The CDR3 spans 14 residues. CDR1 MDHEN and CDR2 SYDVKM come from the germline V gene. Unmatched junction bases numbered 1, after V lost 4 bases and J lost 3 bases. The CDR3 nucleotides read TGTGCCAGCAGTTGGACTAGCGGGGACTACGAGCAGTACTTC. This codes for CASSWTSGDYEQYF.

V gene TRBV28 combines with J gene TRBJ1-4; D is unclear. Germline V gives CDR1 MDHEN, CDR2 SYDVKM. The CDR3 has 15 residues. Trimming shortened V by 5 bases and J by 4 bases, and 14 bases separated the two germline ends. The CDR3 region has the DNA TGTGCCAGCAGTGGCCGACTGGGAGGTAATGAAAAACTGTTTTTT. The encoded protein is CASSGRLGGNEKLFF.

This chain connects TRBV6-5 to TRBJ2-7; TRBD1 or TRBD2 may be the D gene (5 bases each). Per germline, CDR1 MNHEY and CDR2 SVGAGI. The CDR3 is made up of 11 amino acids. Between the trimmed V and J ends, which lost 5 bases and 5 bases, there was a span of 7 bases. The CDR3 DNA reads as TGTGCCAGCAGTACGGGACACGAGCAGTACTTC. Translation: CASSTGHEQYF.

This clone was found once. The rearrangement links TRBV28 to TRBJ1-6; D ambiguous. Trimming took off 6 bases at V and 5 bases at J, with 11 bases between the two ends. From germline, CDR1 is MDHEN and CDR2 SYDVKM. This CDR3 region has 14 residues. DNA for the CDR3: TGTGCCAGCAGGACCTTGGCGCATAATTCACCCCTCCACTTT. It specifies CASRTLAHNSPLHF.

The rearrangement joins TRBV28 to TRBJ1-1; 8 bases agree with TRBD1. Germline V CDR1 and CDR2: MDHEN, SYDVKM. Trimming removed 8 bases from V and 2 bases from J; junction bases left unmatched: 7. The CDR3 extends over 14 amino acids. CDR3 sequence (DNA): TGTGCCAGCCCCGCCAGGGGGCGAAACACTGAAGCTTTCTTT. Protein sequence: CASPARGRNTEAFF.

The chain joins TRBV10-1 to TRBJ2-3, with TRBD1 as a possible D gene (6 bases). V was clipped by 3 bases and J by 4 bases, with 14 bases between them. Germline CDR1 and CDR2: WNHNN and SYGVQD (reference sequence). The CDR3 runs 15 residues. The CDR3: CASSDPGVDPDTQYF. CDR3 DNA: TGCGCCAGCAGTGATCCAGGGGTTGACCCAGATACGCAGTATTTT.

The chain employs TRBV10-3 and TRBJ1-2; 10 nucleotides match TRBD1. The CDR3 runs to 17 residues. J gave up 6 bases and V 6 bases, and 16 bases lay outside the gene matches. The germline V gene has CDR1 ENHRY and CDR2 SYGVKD. CDR3 sequence: CAIRKTGGQMSGDGYTF. The CDR3 DNA reads as TGTGCCATCAGGAAGACAGGGGGCCAGATGAGCGGAGATGGCTACACCTTC.

The chain is built from TRBV9 and TRBJ1-5, with D perhaps matching TRBD1 (6 bases). The germline V and J ends were trimmed by 3 bases and 4 bases, with 11 bases remaining between them. Germline V lookup: CDR1 SGDLS, CDR2 YYNGEE. This CDR3 has 14 residues. The CDR3 reads CASSAGHSNQPQHF. CDR3 nucleotides: TGTGCCAGCAGCGCGGGACATAGTAATCAGCCCCAGCATTTT. The full variable domain, its missing parts supplied by reference TRBV9 and TRBJ1-5, is DSGVTQTPKHLITATGQRVTLRCSPRSGDLSVYWYQQSLDQGLQFLIQYYNGEERAKGNILERFSAQQFPDLHSELNLSSLELGDSALYFCASSAGHSNQPQHFGDGTRLSIL.

The gene calls are TRBV9 and TRBJ2-7; no clear D gene. The germline gives CDR1 SGDLS, CDR2 YYNGEE. V lost 1 base and J 3 bases, leaving 11 bases between the germline ends. CDR3 size: 14 residues. CDR3 residues: CASSVQGTGYEQYF. Written as DNA, the CDR3 is TGTGCCAGCAGCGTACAAGGTACCGGCTACGAGCAGTACTTC.

This chain joins TRBV7-7 and TRBJ2-2; perhaps TRBD2 as D (7 bases). V gave up 5 bases and J gave up 6 bases, with 34 bases separating them. Germline V gene data show CDR1 as SSHAT and CDR2 as FNYEAQ (reference sequence). CDR3 size: 21 residues. The CDR3 spells CASSEGGTELVPRPNAGELFF. CDR3 bases: TGTGCCAGCAGCGAGGGGGGGACGGAGCTAGTCCCGCGGCCTAACGCCGGGGAGCTGTTTTTT.

The V call is TRBV6-5, the J call TRBJ2-2; D unresolved. V lost 4 bases and J 3 bases, leaving 12 bases between the germline ends. The germline V gene has CDR1 MNHEY and CDR2 SVGAGI. CDR3 length: 15 amino acids. As DNA, the CDR3 is TGTGCCAGCAGTTTCAAAATCATCTACACCGGGGAGCTGTTTTTT. Its translation: CASSFKIIYTGELFF.

The V gene is TRBV7-8, the J gene TRBJ2-2; possibly TRBD1 for D (5 bases). V was shortened by 6 bases and J by 7 bases, with 12 bases between the two germline ends. The CDR3 has 13 residues. Germline CDR1 reads SGHVS; CDR2 reads FQNEAQ. CDR3 amino acids: CASRSRQNGELFF. CDR3 in DNA: TGTGCCAGCAGATCTAGACAGAACGGGGAGCTGTTTTTT.

J is TRBJ1-2 and V is TRBV5-4, with D perhaps matching TRBD1 (6 bases). From germline, CDR1 is SGHNT and CDR2 YYREEE (reference sequence). This CDR3 region has 13 residues. Trimming took off 5 bases at V and 8 bases at J, with 16 bases between the two ends. The CDR3 DNA reads as TGTGCCAGCAGACCCACAGGGCTCGACGGCTACACCTTC. Translation: CASRPTGLDGYTF.